The 9 T cell receptor beta chains reported below all come from one sample, sequenced in a study of cytomegalovirus exposure and HLA in healthy donors. In the PCR, 60 Vbeta and 13 Jbeta primers were used. TCRdb keeps only in-frame clones here, not all; method: immunoSEQ multiplex PCR. Counted here are approximately 50,000 clones, roughly 83% occurring once; the ten biggest clones make up 4.3%. Source material: PBMCs. The receptor source for this set is a young man in good health and CMV-seronegative.

The J gene is TRBJ2-7, the V gene TRBV27; 15 bases line up with TRBD2. V lost 5 bases to trimming and J lost 3 bases; unmatched junction nucleotides: 20. This CDR3 is 21 amino acids long. Germline V gene lookup returns CDR1 MNHEY and CDR2 SMNVEV (reference sequence). The CDR3 protein is CASSPYPGTSGRSSQIYEQYF. CDR3 DNA sequence: TGTGCCAGCAGTCCATACCCCGGGACTAGCGGGAGGTCTTCGCAAATCTACGAGCAGTACTTC.

J is TRBJ2-3 and V is TRBV10-3, with TRBD2 identical over 12 bases. The CDR3 spans 16 residues. Looked up from germline, CDR1 is ENHRY and CDR2 is SYGVKD. V dropped 2 bases and J dropped 2; count of bases not matched to a gene: 2. CDR3 sequence reads: CAISEGLAGHTDTQYF. The DNA of the CDR3 is TGTGCCATCAGTGAGGGACTAGCGGGGCACACAGATACGCAGTATTTT.

This clone was found once. The chain is built from TRBV4-3 and TRBJ1-1; the match to TRBD1 covers 11 bases. The CDR3 covers 13 residues. Germline CDR1 and CDR2: LGHNA and YSLEER. The V segment lost 3 bases and the J segment 7 bases; nucleotides outside the gene matches: 1. Here the CDR3 DNA reads TGCGCCAGCAGCCACGGGACAGGGGGTGAAGCTTTCTTT. Encoded protein: CASSHGTGGEAFF.

The V call is TRBV9, the J call TRBJ2-7, with 8 bases aligning to TRBD1. The CDR3 has 15 amino acids. Trimming cost V 0 bases and J 2 bases; bases outside gene matches: 4. Germline V gene data show CDR1 as SGDLS and CDR2 as YYNGEE. For the CDR3, the DNA is TGTGCCAGCAGCGTAGGGGGGACAGGAGCCTACGAGCAGTACTTC. Its protein product is CASSVGGTGAYEQYF. The complete variable domain, with remaining parts taken from reference TRBV9 and TRBJ2-7, reads DSGVTQTPKHLITATGQRVTLRCSPRSGDLSVYWYQQSLDQGLQFLIQYYNGEERAKGNILERFSAQQFPDLHSELNLSSLELGDSALYFCASSVGGTGAYEQYFGPGTRLTVT.

Worth noting for this clone: Sequence at one end of the junction differs from germline and may be a read error. The chain uses TRBV7-9 and TRBJ2-4, with D possibly being TRBD2 (5 bases). CDR1 is SEHNR and CDR2 is FQNEAQ in the germline V gene (reference sequence). The CDR3 contains 17 residues. The CDR3, as DNA: TGTTCCAGCAGCCCCGTTGACTATTCCCTAGCCAAAAACATTCAGTACTTC. Its translation is CSSSPVDYSLAKNIQYF.

DNA for the CDR3: TGTGCCAGCAGCTCGCGGACAGAAGAGACCCAGTACTTC. The encoded protein is CASSSRTEETQYF. The rearrangement links TRBV7-2 to TRBJ2-5; the D gene is possibly TRBD1 (6 bases). This CDR3 comprises 13 residues. V lost 4 bases to trimming and J lost 3 bases, with 9 bases between them. The germline V gene has CDR1 SGHTA and CDR2 FQGNSA.

CDR3 nucleotide sequence: TGTGCCAGCTCCCTTGGACAGGGCTACGAGCAGTACTTC. It translates to CASSLGQGYEQYF. The V and J genes are TRBV18 and TRBJ2-7; TRBD1 aligns across 8 bases. The CDR3 runs to 13 residues. The germline CDR1 and CDR2 sequences are KGHSH and LQKENI. The V gene end was trimmed by 6 bases and the J gene end by 3 bases; junction bases not matched to a gene: 4.

The V call is TRBV7-2, the J call TRBJ2-5; 7 bases are shared with TRBD1. This CDR3 spans 14 amino acids. V lost 5 bases to trimming and J lost 1 base; unmatched junction nucleotides: 4. Germline V lookup: CDR1 SGHTA, CDR2 FQGNSA. CDR3 in DNA: TGTGCCAGCAGCCCGGGACAGAGCCAAGAGACCCAGTACTTC. This encodes CASSPGQSQETQYF.

The count of this clone is one. The chain is built from TRBV2 and TRBJ2-3; weak D call: TRBD1 (6 bases). Germline V gene lookup returns CDR1 SNHLY and CDR2 FYNNEI. This CDR3 region has 14 residues. V shed 7 bases and J shed 0 bases, with 11 bases lying between them. CDR3 DNA sequence: TGTGCCAGCACCCGGACAGCAAGCACAGATACGCAGTATTTT. Its translation is CASTRTASTDTQYF.